These 18 T cell receptor beta chains came from one sample sequenced in a study of cytomegalovirus exposure and HLA in healthy donors. PCR was performed using 60 Vbeta and 13 Jbeta primers. Data came from immunoSEQ multiplex PCR; TCRdb stores just in-frame clones and leaves some out. The repertoire consists of about 130,000 clones, with about 82% occurring once and the leading ten covering 1.8%. The sequencing input was PBMCs. The receptors come from a female donor in good health and CMV-seropositive.

The chain couples TRBV5-1 to TRBJ2-5; D possibly corresponds to TRBD1 (5 bases). V lost 0 bases and J 5 bases, leaving 17 bases between the germline ends. Germline loops: CDR1 SGHRS, CDR2 YFSETQ. The CDR3 is made up of 16 amino acids. The CDR3 region has the DNA TGCGCCAGCAGCTTGGGGGGCCAGGGTGGTCATGAGACCCAGTACTTC. Translating it yields CASSLGGQGGHETQYF.

The gene calls are TRBV19 and TRBJ2-7, with 8 nucleotides matching TRBD2. Germline V gene lookup returns CDR1 LNHDA and CDR2 SQIVND (reference sequence). The CDR3 contains 14 residues. J gave up 0 bases and V 4 bases, and 2 bases lay outside the gene matches. CDR3 DNA: TGTGCCAGTAGTACGACTAGCGCCTCCTACGAGCAGTACTTC. Protein sequence: CASSTTSASYEQYF.

This clone was seen only once. The chain employs TRBV6-5 and TRBJ1-2, with a possible D match to TRBD1 (5 bases). This CDR3 is 14 amino acids long. In germline, CDR1 is MNHEY, CDR2 SVGAGI. The V gene lost 5 bases and the J gene lost 1 base, with 11 bases spanning the gap. The CDR3 protein is CASSNRQSNYGYTF. DNA of the CDR3: TGTGCCAGCAGTAACCGACAGAGTAACTATGGCTACACCTTC.

The chain couples TRBV5-1 to TRBJ2-5; D is unclear. V lost 0 bases and J 2 bases, leaving 8 bases between the germline ends. The CDR3 covers 14 residues. The germline CDR1 and CDR2 sequences are SGHRS and YFSETQ. The DNA for the CDR3 is TGCGCCAGCAGCTTGGGAATAGTTCAAGAGACCCAGTACTTC. As protein: CASSLGIVQETQYF. Full variable domain (missing parts from reference TRBV5-1 and TRBJ2-5): KAGVTQTPRYLIKTRGQQVTLSCSPISGHRSVSWYQQTPGQGLQFLFEYFSETQRNKGNFPGRFSGRQFSNSRSEMNVSTLELGDSALYLCASSLGIVQETQYFGPGTRLLVL.

This clone was found once. The chain employs TRBV27 and TRBJ2-7; TRBD1 matches 7 bases. The CDR3 spans 14 residues. V dropped 5 bases and J dropped 1; count of bases not matched to a gene: 5. Germline lookup yields CDR1 MNHEY and CDR2 SMNVEV (reference sequence). CDR3: CASSKRDSSYEQYF. The CDR3 DNA sequence: TGTGCCAGCAGTAAAAGGGACAGTTCCTACGAGCAGTACTTC.

V is TRBV14 and J is TRBJ1-6; D is possibly TRBD1 (5 bases). Germline V gene lookup returns CDR1 SGHDN and CDR2 FVKESK. V was clipped by 0 bases and J by 7 bases, with 10 bases between them. The CDR3 is made up of 15 amino acids. DNA for the CDR3: TGTGCCAGCAGCCAAGAGCAGGGTTTGAATTCACCCCTCCACTTT. It specifies CASSQEQGLNSPLHF.

This chain uses TRBV11-1 with TRBJ1-1, with D perhaps TRBD1 (6 bases). The CDR3 is made up of 14 amino acids. V gave up 5 bases and J gave up 4 bases, with 14 bases separating them. Germline values: CDR1 SGHAT, CDR2 FQDESV (reference sequence). CDR3 sequence: CASSPYRTATEAFF. CDR3 DNA: TGTGCCAGCAGCCCATATAGGACAGCCACTGAAGCTTTCTTT.

The rearrangement uses TRBV7-2 and TRBJ2-7; 7 bases fit TRBD1. V trimming: 5 bases; J trimming: 5 bases; junction bases outside the gene matches: 6. This CDR3 has 13 residues. In germline, CDR1 is SGHTA, CDR2 FQGNSA. The DNA of the CDR3 is TGTGCCAGCAGCATCAGACAGGGCGACGAGCAGTACTTC. As protein: CASSIRQGDEQYF.

A few counts support this clone. The V call is TRBV5-6, the J call TRBJ1-2; D is unresolved. The CDR3 has 13 amino acids. CDR1 and CDR2 from the germline V gene are SGHDT and YYEEEE. V lost 0 bases, J lost 0 bases, and 3 bases lay in between. CDR3 nucleotides: TGTGCCAGCAGCTTGGTAGCTAACTATGGCTACACCTTC. Its translation: CASSLVANYGYTF.

The chain combines TRBV6-5 with TRBJ1-6; a weak D match, TRBD1 (6 bases). CDR1 and CDR2 (germline): MNHEY, SVGAGI. V shed 5 bases and J shed 6 bases, with 8 bases lying between them. The CDR3 length is 13 residues. Here the CDR3 reads CASSRTVNSPLHF. Here the CDR3 DNA reads TGTGCCAGCAGTCGGACAGTTAATTCACCCCTCCACTTT.

The chain employs TRBV6-5 and TRBJ2-3, with D possibly matching TRBD1 (5 bases). The germline V and J ends were trimmed by 5 bases and 5 bases, with 17 bases remaining between them. Germline V lookup: CDR1 MNHEY, CDR2 SVGAGI. This CDR3 is 15 amino acids long. CDR3 sequence reads: CASSPSGRARDTQYF. The CDR3 coding sequence is TGTGCCAGCAGTCCCTCGGGCAGGGCGAGAGATACGCAGTATTTT.

Points on this clone: A junction end diverges from the germline sequence, so it may reflect a read error. This chain connects TRBV7-9 to TRBJ2-2, with 11 bases identical to TRBD1. The CDR3 contains 18 residues. Germline loops: CDR1 SEHNR, CDR2 FQNEAQ (reference sequence). Here the CDR3 reads CSSSPRTGGAAITGELFF. The DNA of the CDR3 is TGTTCCAGCAGCCCCCGGACAGGGGGCGCGGCGATCACCGGGGAGCTGTTTTTT.

The chain has TRBV7-9 and TRBJ1-1; tentative D call: TRBD1 (6 bases). V was pared by 5 bases and J by 0 bases, with 13 bases between. This CDR3 has 15 amino acids. Germline CDR1 SEHNR, CDR2 FQNEAQ (reference sequence). This CDR3 reads CASSPQGWVNTEAFF. The CDR3 bases are TGTGCCAGCAGCCCACAGGGCTGGGTGAACACTGAAGCTTTCTTT.

This rearrangement joins TRBV25-1 to TRBJ2-3; 9 bases align to TRBD2. J was trimmed by 2 bases and V by 4 bases; bases with no gene match: 4. Germline V gene data show CDR1 as MGHDK and CDR2 as SYGVNS. The CDR3 spans 15 residues. The CDR3 is CASSGLAETTDTQYF. The CDR3, as DNA: TGTGCCAGCAGTGGACTAGCGGAGACCACAGATACGCAGTATTTT.

A single count supports this clone. The V gene is TRBV20-1, the J gene TRBJ1-1; D is uncertain. Trimming cost V 6 bases and J 11 bases, with 16 bases left between them. The CDR3 loop spans 11 amino acids. Germline CDR1 reads DFQATT; CDR2 reads SNEGSKA (reference sequence). As DNA, the CDR3 is TGCAGTGCCAGAAGTCCGGGTCGGGCTTTCTTT. Amino acid sequence: CSARSPGRAFF.

The rearrangement joins TRBV6-1 to TRBJ1-1, with D uncertain. V shed 2 bases and J shed 6 bases, with 7 bases lying between them. CDR3 size: 12 residues. Per germline, CDR1 MNHNS and CDR2 SASEGT. In DNA form, the CDR3 reads TGTGCCAGCAGTGAATCCGGGGCTGAAGCTTTCTTT. It specifies CASSESGAEAFF.

This clone was seen only a few times. The rearrangement uses TRBV7-2 and TRBJ2-2; D might be TRBD2 (5 bases). CDR1 and CDR2 from the germline V gene are SGHTA and FQGNSA. This CDR3 contains 15 residues. Deletions cut 1 base from V and 2 bases from J, with 8 bases between. CDR3 in amino acids: CASSLGRVNTGELFF. In DNA form, the CDR3 reads TGTGCCAGCAGCTTAGGGCGGGTTAACACCGGGGAGCTGTTTTTT. Drawing the rest from reference TRBV7-2 and TRBJ2-2, the complete variable domain is GAGVSQSPSNKVTEKGKDVELRCDPISGHTALYWYRQSLGQGLEFLIYFQGNSAPDKSGLPSDRFSAERTGGSVSTLTIQRTQQEDSAVYLCASSLGRVNTGELFFGEGSRLTVL.

The rearrangement links TRBV15 to TRBJ1-3; no firm D call. The CDR3 has 13 residues. Trimming shortened V by 1 base and J by 9 bases, and 10 bases separated the two germline ends. From germline, CDR1 is LNHNV and CDR2 YYDKDF (reference sequence). The CDR3 region is CATSRAERSTIYF. CDR3 DNA sequence: TGTGCCACCAGCAGAGCAGAACGGAGCACCATATATTTT.